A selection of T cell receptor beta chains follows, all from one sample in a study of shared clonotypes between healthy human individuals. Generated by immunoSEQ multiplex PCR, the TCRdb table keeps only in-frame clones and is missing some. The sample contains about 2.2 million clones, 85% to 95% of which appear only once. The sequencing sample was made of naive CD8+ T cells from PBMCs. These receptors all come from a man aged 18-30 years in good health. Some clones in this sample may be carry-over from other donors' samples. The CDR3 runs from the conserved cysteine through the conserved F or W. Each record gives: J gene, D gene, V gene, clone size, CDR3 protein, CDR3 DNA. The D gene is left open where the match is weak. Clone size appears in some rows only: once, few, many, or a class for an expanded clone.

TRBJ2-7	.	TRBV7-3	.	CASSLGGGYEQYF	TGTGCCAGCAGCTTGGGGGGTGGCTACGAGCAGTACTTC
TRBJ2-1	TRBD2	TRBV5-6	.	CASSFSRWVGLAGYNEQFF	TGTGCCAGCAGCTTCTCTAGATGGGTGGGACTAGCGGGGTACAATGAGCAGTTCTTC
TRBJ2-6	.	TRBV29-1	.	CSVVTGTDFSGANVLTF	TGCAGCGTTGTAACAGGGACGGACTTCTCTGGGGCCAACGTCCTGACTTTC
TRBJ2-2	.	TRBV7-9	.	CASSTGPITGELFF	TGTGCCAGCAGCACCGGACCCATAACCGGGGAGCTGTTTTTT
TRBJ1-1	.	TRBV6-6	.	CASSYGGRTEAFF	TGTGCCAGCAGTTACGGAGGGAGGACTGAAGCTTTCTTT
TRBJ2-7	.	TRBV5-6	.	CASSLDRNFYEQYF	TGTGCCAGCAGCTTGGACAGAAATTTCTACGAGCAGTACTTC
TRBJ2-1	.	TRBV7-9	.	CASSPTLMVREQFF	TGTGCCAGCAGCCCGACGTTGATGGTTCGCGAGCAGTTCTTC
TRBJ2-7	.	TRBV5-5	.	CASSLETGNYEQYF	TGTGCCAGCAGCTTGGAAACAGGGAACTACGAGCAGTACTTC
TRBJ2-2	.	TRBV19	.	CASTPGLRVGRYTGELFF	TGTGCCAGTACCCCCGGGTTGAGGGTCGGTCGGTACACCGGGGAGCTGTTTTTT
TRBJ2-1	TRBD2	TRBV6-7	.	CASSWTSGIEQFF	TGTGCCAGCAGTTGGACTAGCGGGATAGAGCAGTTCTTC
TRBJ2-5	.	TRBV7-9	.	CASIVPQNRGRQETQYF	TGTGCCAGCATCGTACCGCAGAACCGGGGACGACAAGAGACCCAGTACTTC
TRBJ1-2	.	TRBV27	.	CASSLGRAYGYTF	TGTGCCAGCAGTTTGGGACGGGCCTATGGCTACACCTTC
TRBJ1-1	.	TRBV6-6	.	CASSPAPQLEAFF	TGTGCCAGCAGTCCGGCCCCTCAACTTGAAGCTTTCTTT
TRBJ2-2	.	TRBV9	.	CASSANNGELFF	TGTGCCAGCAGCGCTAATAACGGGGAGCTGTTTTTT
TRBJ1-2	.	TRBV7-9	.	CASSLGGVGYTF	TGTGCCAGCAGCTTAGGCGGGGTCGGCTACACCTTC
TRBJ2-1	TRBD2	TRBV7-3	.	CASSASGSINNEQFF	TGTGCCAGCAGCGCAAGCGGGAGCATAAACAATGAGCAGTTCTTC
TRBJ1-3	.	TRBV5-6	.	CASSSQGGGNTIYF	TGTGCCAGCAGCTCACAGGGAGGTGGAAACACCATATATTTT
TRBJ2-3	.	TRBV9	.	CASNSAVSTDTQYF	TGTGCCAGCAATTCGGCGGTTAGCACAGATACGCAGTATTTT
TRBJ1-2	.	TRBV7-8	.	CASGSGPPNYGYTF	TGTGCCAGCGGCAGCGGGCCCCCGAACTATGGCTACACCTTC
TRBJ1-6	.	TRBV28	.	CASSLSPSAENSPLHF	TGTGCCAGCAGTTTATCCCCGTCGGCCGAAAATTCACCCCTCCACTTT
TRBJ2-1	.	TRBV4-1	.	CASSQGGGWVYPYNEQFF	TGCGCCAGCAGCCAAGGAGGAGGCTGGGTCTATCCCTACAATGAGCAGTTCTTC
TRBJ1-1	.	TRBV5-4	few	CASSSHRAEAFF	TGTGCCAGCAGCTCACACCGGGCTGAAGCTTTCTTT
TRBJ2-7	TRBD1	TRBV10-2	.	CASRDAGTGTYEQYF	TGCGCCAGCAGAGACGCGGGGACAGGGACCTACGAGCAGTACTTC
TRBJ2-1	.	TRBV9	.	CASSVGRLANEQFF	TGTGCCAGCAGCGTAGGACGTTTAGCAAATGAGCAGTTCTTC
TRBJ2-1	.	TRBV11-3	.	CASSARMDEQFF	TGTGCCAGCAGCGCTCGCATGGACGAGCAGTTCTTC
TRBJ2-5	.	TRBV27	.	CASSLGVQETQYF	TGTGCCAGCAGTTTAGGGGTCCAAGAGACCCAGTACTTC
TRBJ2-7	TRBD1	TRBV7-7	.	CASSQGQGSSYEQYF	TGTGCCAGCAGCCAAGGACAGGGGAGCTCCTACGAGCAGTACTTC
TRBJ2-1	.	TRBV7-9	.	CASSLGSAYNEQFF	TGTGCCAGCAGCTTAGGTAGCGCCTACAATGAGCAGTTCTTC
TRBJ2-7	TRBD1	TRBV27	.	CASTQGGQGRNEQYF	TGTGCCAGCACCCAGGGGGGACAGGGGCGCAACGAGCAGTACTTC
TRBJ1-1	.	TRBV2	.	CGRGGTEAFF	TGTGGTCGGGGGGGCACTGAAGCTTTCTTT
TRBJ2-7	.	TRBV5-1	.	CASSPATGTYEQYF	TGCGCCAGCAGCCCGGCGACAGGCACCTACGAGCAGTACTTC
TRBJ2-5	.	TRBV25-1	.	CASSEEVHGETQYF	TGTGCCAGCAGTGAGGAAGTGCATGGGGAGACCCAGTACTTC
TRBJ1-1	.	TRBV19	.	CASSWVGTEAFF	TGTGCCAGTTCATGGGTTGGCACTGAAGCTTTCTTT